This record concerns one T cell receptor (beta chain) sequence. This clone was recorded a few times. It lacks a known antigen. One base away there is no much larger clone; base qualities are not given. Other DNA sequences of this sample code for an identical CDR3. The entire amount of isolated RNA was reverse transcribed using the High Capacity cDNA Reverse Transcription Kit, so the sequenced TCRB transcripts were expressed ones. Deep immunoSEQ sequencing was performed on naive, central memory and regulatory T cell samples, with an average of approximately 4 million total reads per sample. Sorted cells were lysed in RLT buffer and RNA was extracted with DNase-treated RNeasy Micro or Mini kits, depending on cell number. Each cell subset was processed separately to prevent cross-contamination, with patient and healthy donor samples processed together. The immunoSEQ multiplex PCR was used to amplify TCRB sequences from cDNA, yielding 87-bp fragments that span the CDR3 region. Amplicons were sequenced on the Illumina HiSeq platform. In the authors' own workflow: Synthetic template baselines were used to correct PCR bias computationally, reads within Hamming distance 2 were collapsed, and singletons that could not be merged were discarded. Reads were aligned against IMGT to assign V, D and J genes, CDR3 length and insertions or deletions at six rearrangement sites. Within each subset, clonotype counts were normalized to sorted cell number, and only after that were true diversity and Gini coefficients computed with the tcR R package. The overlap coefficient, calculated on TCRB nucleotide sequences, was used to quantify repertoire sharing. As a proxy for the pre-selection repertoire, out-of-frame TCRB sequences from naive cells were analyzed. This immuneACCESS table, as held by TCRdb, lists in-frame sequences with V and J called but not all clones. Of the missing ones, under half trace to an unresolved V gene in checked studies; the others have no known cause. Clone size and V and J calls were adopted from that table, with D and trimming inferred from the DNA. Within this sample are about 350,000 clones, with 20% of them counted one time only. The biggest ten clones account for under 0.05% of the sample.

The data were taken from a study of beta chain features in type 1 diabetes (dated by TCRdb to the late 2010s). For context, the study as a whole: Mean age, gender distribution, total cell number and subset yield did not differ between patients and healthy donors. Naive and central memory subsets were obtained from all 28 donors, but regulatory and stem cell-like memory subsets were isolated from only 8 patients and roughly 8 healthy donors. In the study, recently diagnosed type 1 diabetes patients and matched healthy donors were compared on the TCRB repertoires of their sorted circulating CD4+ T cell subsets. A total of about 110 million sorted cells were examined across all samples, and the number of cells per subset was strongly correlated with RNA yield. The full study reports these points: Patients with type 1 diabetes made fewer insertions and deleted more nucleotides at VDJ recombination sites, implying thymic rearrangement abnormalities. Naive, central memory and regulatory TCRB repertoires appeared more similar among patients than among healthy donors. PCR may preferentially amplify shorter templates, but because patient and control samples were amplified and corrected together, any resulting skew would affect both groups equally. Because small numbers of individuals were included in the HLA sub-analyses, any influence of HLA type on TCRB rearrangement was left unresolved. Because cDNA was sequenced instead of genomic DNA, activated cells with high expression could be over-represented, although the groups did not differ in activation or CD3 levels. Type 1 diabetes patients showed a moderate but significant shortening of TCRB CDR3 length in all four CD4+ subsets.

The CDR3 holds 11 amino acids from the cysteine to the phenylalanine. Only the CDR3 region is kept as DNA, spanning 33 bases read in frame from base 1. The junction shows trimming of 2 bases on V and 3 bases on J, plus 5 bases between the germline ends. CDR1 GTSNPN and CDR2 SVGIG are derived from the germline V gene (reference sequence). Each donor gave one peripheral blood draw, averaging approximately 110 mL, which was collected into heparinised tubes. A BD FACSAria II was used to sort naive, central memory, regulatory and stem cell-like memory CD4+ T cells with a panel that included CD45RO, CCR7, CD25, CD127, CD95 and CD27. A purity above 95% was achieved for all sorted populations. PBMCs were isolated immediately by Lymphoprep density gradient centrifugation and stained directly without culture. Samples were stained and sorted in pairs, with one healthy donor and one patient per experiment, so that batch effects were minimized.

The sample was naive CD4+ T cells from blood. In the paper's terms, the cell subset or site label means: true naive CD4+ T cells. The chain is made from TRBV30 and TRBJ2-7; TRBD1 is perhaps the D gene, given 5 matching bases. The TCR sequence derives from a woman younger than 30 in good health. The DNA sequence reads TGTGCCTGGAGTACAGGCTACGAGCAGTACTTC. Its coded protein is CAWSTGYEQYF.